This TCR beta chain was identified in a study of T cell responses to AZD1222 COVID-19 vaccine (dated by TCRdb to 2020 to 2023). Regarding the study in general: TCR sequencing covered roughly 230 trial participants: 200 to 210 given two doses of AZD1222 and 26 given two doses of MenACWY control vaccine. Trial participants were enrolled into age subgroups of 18-55, 56-69 and 70-plus years, which contained about 150, 27 and 61 TCR-sequenced participants, respectively.

About this clone itself: The antigen it recognizes is unknown. One base away there is no much larger clone; base qualities are not given.

The sample's time point, from its label and the paper: about 28 days (+/-7) after the second vaccine dose. Because spike-specific TCR depth and breadth did not differ between the two schedules, AZD1222 recipients who got a second dose at roughly 4 weeks were pooled with those who got a second dose at roughly 12 weeks. The vaccinee samples were drawn from two UK trials, COV001 and COV002, one of which was a single-blind randomized controlled phase 2/3 trial testing AZD1222 (ChAdOx1 nCoV-19) in healthy adults. For TCRbeta chain sequencing, PBMC samples were collected from trial participants at day 0 and at day 28 after the second dose. Germline trimming amounts to 5 bases on V and 6 bases on J, with 8 as the count of junction bases outside the gene matches. The CDR3 holds 14 amino acids from the cysteine to the phenylalanine. The only DNA kept is the CDR3, 42 bases in frame from the first base. CDR1 and CDR2 are read off the germline V gene (reference sequence) as SGHAT and FQDESV.

The CDR3 regions of human TCRbeta chains were subjected to immunosequencing. Per the original workflow: TCRs in the repertoires were matched against a reference library of SARS-CoV-2-specific TCRs that had been generated with the MIRA antigen-specificity platform. Breadth meant the fraction of unique TCRs that were SARS-CoV-2-associated, whereas depth meant the fraction of total T cells that were SARS-CoV-2-associated. Using the MIRA data, each spike-specific TCR was mapped to the spike region that the TCR reacts to and placed in a CD4 or CD8 class. Log10-transformed breadth and depth values were compared by one-way ANOVA with Sidak's multiple comparisons tests. TCRdb's version of the immuneACCESS table is confined to in-frame rearrangements and falls short of the full clone set. An unresolved V gene accounts for under half of the shortfall where checked; the remainder is of unknown origin. V, J and clone size are taken as reported in that table, and D and trimming were inferred from the DNA itself. The sample table lists about 140,000 clones, 80% to 95% of them with a count of one. The biggest ten clones account for about 4.1% of the sample.

On the study overall, not on this receptor specifically: The whole spike protein was spanned by vaccine-associated CD4 TCRs, and dominant responses were seen in regions 160-218 and 743-854. No day 14 peak-response samples were available, so repertoires were characterized only after the peak T cell response. Conclusions about previously exposed vaccinees are limited because only five to seven AZD1222 recipients were SARS-CoV-2 seropositive at baseline. In the small 56-69-year group, the increase in depth fell short of significance, most likely because of low power. Most participants were white British and females outnumbered males, and the authors suggested that clonal diversity may have been underestimated. After two AZD1222 doses, spike-specific TCR breadth and depth were significantly higher than at day 0 and than in MenACWY recipients. Reportedly, close to half of the unique spike-specific TCRs recognized epitopes lying outside the regions that are mutated in the B.1.351 and B.1.1.7 variants.

The receptor was derived from an adult who received the AZD1222 COVID-19 vaccine. Sequences were derived from peripheral blood, sampled 28 days after the second AZD1222 dose. The V and J segments used are TRBV11-1 and TRBJ1-1, with TRBD1 identical over 8 junction bases. The CDR3 region has the sequence CASSTPGTGSEAFF. The DNA sequence is TGTGCCAGCAGCACACCCGGGACAGGTTCTGAAGCTTTCTTT.